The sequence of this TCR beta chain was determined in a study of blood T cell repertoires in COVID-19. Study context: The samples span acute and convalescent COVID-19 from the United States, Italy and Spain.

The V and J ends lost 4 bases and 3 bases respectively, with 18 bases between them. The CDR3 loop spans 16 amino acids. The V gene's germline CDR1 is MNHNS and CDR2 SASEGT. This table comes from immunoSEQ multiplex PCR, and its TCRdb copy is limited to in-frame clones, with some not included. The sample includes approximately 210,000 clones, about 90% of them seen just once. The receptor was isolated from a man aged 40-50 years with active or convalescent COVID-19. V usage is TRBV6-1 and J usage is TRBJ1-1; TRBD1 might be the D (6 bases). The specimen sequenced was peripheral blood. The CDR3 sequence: CASSGRQGPSDTEAFF. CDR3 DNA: TGTGCCAGCAGTGGACGGCAGGGGCCCTCGGACACTGAAGCTTTCTTT.